This T cell receptor (beta chain) was documented in a study of T cells after posttransplantation cyclophosphamide. TCRdb's table, derived via immunoSEQ multiplex PCR, lists solely in-frame clones and lacks some. In the table there are 15,000 to 20,000 clones, more than 75% of which are singletons. This CDR3 comprises 15 residues. Germline CDR1 is LNHDA and CDR2 is SQIVND (reference sequence). Sampled 1 year posttransplant, controls received myeloablative marrow transplants, methotrexate and a calcineurin inhibitor. This sequence was found in a male patient aged 50 to 59 who received an allogeneic stem cell transplant from an unrelated donor, was CMV-positive, and had chronic GVHD only. Some T cells may arise from the graft donor. The V gene is TRBV19, the J gene TRBJ2-5; 9 bases agree with TRBD2. The J call may be wrong; the DNA end is better matched by TRBJ2-7. This material consisted of PBMCs, taken after an allogeneic stem cell transplant with a calcineurin inhibitor and methotrexate. DNA for the CDR3: TGTGCCAGTAGTATAGGCCTAGCGGGAACTTACGAGCAGTACTTC. Its translation is CASSIGLAGTYEQYF.